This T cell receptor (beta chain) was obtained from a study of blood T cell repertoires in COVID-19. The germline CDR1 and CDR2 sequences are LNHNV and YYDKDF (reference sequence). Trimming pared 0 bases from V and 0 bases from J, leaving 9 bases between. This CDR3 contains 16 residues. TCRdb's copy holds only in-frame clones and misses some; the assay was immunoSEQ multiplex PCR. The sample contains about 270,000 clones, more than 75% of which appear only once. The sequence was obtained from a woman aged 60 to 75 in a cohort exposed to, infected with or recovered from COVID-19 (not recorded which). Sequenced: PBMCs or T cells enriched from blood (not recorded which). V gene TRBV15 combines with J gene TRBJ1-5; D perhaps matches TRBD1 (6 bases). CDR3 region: CATSREYRDSNQPQHF. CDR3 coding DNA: TGTGCCACCAGCAGAGAGTACAGGGATAGCAATCAGCCCCAGCATTTT.